One sample yielded the 27 T cell receptor beta chains listed below, sequenced in a study of vaccination effects on CD4 cells after COVID-19. Using immunoSEQ multiplex PCR, the repertoire was profiled, and TCRdb retains in-frame clones only, with some absent. Of some 20,000 clones listed, 70% to 80% are singletons. These receptors are not linked to any known antigen. After expansion with viral peptide pools in the ViraFEST assay, antigen-specific CD4+ T cells were sequenced. Subsequent to 10 days of culture, CD4+ T cells were isolated. All participants had two doses of either the BNT162b2 or mRNA-1273 vaccine. Material: CD4+ T cells from PBMCs cultured with HCoV-229E spike peptides, obtained after COVID-19 vaccination. The receptors were gathered from a human donor who received a COVID-19 vaccine.

The rearrangement joins TRBV29-1 to TRBJ2-3; D remains unclear. The V end was cut by 3 bases, the J end by 2 bases, with 9 bases between. The CDR3 length is 13 residues. CDR1 is SQVTM and CDR2 is ANQGSEA in the germline V gene. The CDR3 DNA follows: TGCAGCGTTGATGGGCTTTACACAGATACGCAGTATTTT. Translation gives CSVDGLYTDTQYF.

This clone showed up just once. The chain employs TRBV12-3 or TRBV12-4 and TRBJ1-3, with 8 nucleotides matching TRBD1. V shed 10 bases, J shed 6 bases, and the junction held 8 bases outside the gene matches. The CDR3 spans 13 residues. Here the CDR3 DNA reads TGTGCCACTGACGACAGGGGAAAAAACACCATATATTTT. Its translation: CATDDRGKNTIYF.

This chain uses TRBV10-2 with TRBJ1-2; D unclear. Trimming stripped 4 bases from V and 6 bases from J, with 15 bases between. Germline-derived CDR1 and CDR2 are WSHSY and SAAADI. The CDR3 runs to 14 residues. This CDR3 is CASSGTATSNGYTF. The CDR3 nucleotides are TGCGCCAGCAGTGGGACGGCGACGAGCAATGGCTACACCTTC.

Within the sample, this clone is large (0.1 to 1%). The gene calls are TRBV27 and TRBJ2-7, with TRBD1 matching 10 bases. After removal of 6 bases from V and 3 bases from J, the junction contained 14 bases not matched to a gene. Germline V gene sequence: CDR1 MNHEY, CDR2 SMNVEV (reference sequence). The CDR3 loop spans 17 amino acids. CDR3 amino acids: CASSQKGTGVRDYEQYF. DNA of the CDR3: TGTGCCAGCAGCCAAAAGGGGACAGGGGTTCGGGACTACGAGCAGTACTTC.

This chain uses TRBV5-8 with TRBJ1-5; no clear D. The CDR3 totals 15 residues. V lost 2 bases and J 2 bases, leaving 11 bases between the germline ends. The germline V gene has CDR1 SGHTS and CDR2 YDEGEE. For the CDR3, the DNA is TGTGCCAGCAGCTTATATGGGAATGGCAATCAGCCCCAGCATTTT. Its protein is CASSLYGNGNQPQHF.

The chain couples TRBV6-5 to TRBJ2-5, with TRBD1 identical over 9 bases. The germline gives CDR1 MNHEY, CDR2 SVGAGI. The CDR3 is 14 residues long. Trimming took 10 bases from V and 5 from J; bases not matched to a gene: 11. CDR3 in amino acids: CATHHRGLLETQYF. DNA of the CDR3: TGTGCCACCCACCACAGGGGGCTCTTGGAGACCCAGTACTTC.

CDR3 nucleotide sequence: TGTGCCAGCAGTGAAGAGTTCACCATATATTTT. Amino acid sequence: CASSEEFTIYF. The chain recombines TRBV2 with TRBJ1-3; D is undetermined. Per germline, CDR1 SNHLY and CDR2 FYNNEI. Trimming left V 1 base short and J 9 bases short, with 4 bases between. This CDR3 spans 11 amino acids.

This clone was counted once. J is TRBJ1-4 and V is TRBV24-1, with a tentative D call TRBD1 (6 bases). The length of the CDR3 is 15 residues. V dropped 4 bases and J dropped 7 bases, with 15 bases sitting between them. Germline V lookup: CDR1 KGHDR, CDR2 SFDVKD. The chain's CDR3 is CATSDPRGGGEKLFF. The DNA for the CDR3 is TGTGCCACCAGTGACCCGAGGGGGGGAGGTGAAAAACTGTTTTTT.

This rearrangement joins TRBV27 to TRBJ2-3; 13 nucleotides match TRBD2. CDR3 length: 17 residues. Germline CDR1 and CDR2: MNHEY and SMNVEV (reference sequence). V dropped 5 bases and J dropped 3; count of bases not matched to a gene: 8. CDR3 in DNA: TGTGCCAGCAGTCCCGGACTAGCGGGAGCTAGTACAGATACGCAGTATTTT. Residues: CASSPGLAGASTDTQYF.

CDR3: CANEPQLTCNYEQYF. The CDR3 coding sequence is TGTGCCAATGAGCCCCAATTGACTTGTAACTACGAGCAGTACTTC. J is TRBJ2-7 and V is TRBV19; D is unclear. The germline gives CDR1 LNHDA, CDR2 SQIVND (reference sequence). This CDR3 has 15 amino acids. With 10 bases removed from V and 3 bases from J, the gap between germline ends came to 22 bases.

This chain links TRBV5-1 with TRBJ2-5, with 9 bases that match TRBD1. The germline V gene has CDR1 SGHRS and CDR2 YFSETQ. Unmatched junction bases numbered 12, after V lost 7 bases and J lost 2 bases. This CDR3 contains 16 residues. The CDR3 DNA is TGCGCCAGCGACAGGGGGACCTCGGGTGGGCAAGAGACCCAGTACTTC. Encoded protein: CASDRGTSGGQETQYF.

The gene calls are TRBV5-4 and TRBJ2-3; D possibly corresponds to TRBD2 (6 bases). Trimming removed 4 bases from V and 0 bases from J, with 15 bases in between. CDR1 SGHNT and CDR2 YYREEE come from the germline V gene (reference sequence). The CDR3 covers 16 residues. The CDR3 sequence is CASSLFSGASTDTQYF. As DNA, the CDR3 is TGTGCCAGCAGCCTCTTTTCGGGAGCTAGCACAGATACGCAGTATTTT.

The chain joins TRBV19 to TRBJ1-2; possible D gene TRBD1, 6 bases. The germline CDR1 and CDR2 sequences are LNHDA and SQIVND (reference sequence). V lost 6 bases and J lost 3, with 17 bases in between. This CDR3 is built from 15 residues. In DNA, the CDR3 is TGTGCCAGTAGGTTCGGGACAAAAGCGGACTATGGCTACACCTTC. It is translated as CASRFGTKADYGYTF.

This rearrangement joins TRBV7-9 to TRBJ1-4; TRBD1 matches at 7 bases. CDR1 and CDR2 from the germline V gene are SEHNR and FQNEAQ (reference sequence). After removal of 3 bases from V and 5 bases from J, the junction contained 6 bases not matched to a gene. The CDR3 contains 15 residues. CDR3 sequence reads: CASSFGGTENEKLFF. The CDR3 DNA sequence: TGTGCCAGCAGCTTCGGGGGGACAGAGAATGAAAAACTGTTTTTT.

This chain joins TRBV11-3 and TRBJ2-5; a weak D match, TRBD2 (5 bases). The CDR3 contains 14 residues. CDR1 and CDR2 from the germline V gene are SGHNT and YENEEA. Deletions cut 5 bases from V and 4 bases from J, with 14 bases between. CDR3 sequence reads: CASSPGVRGETQYF. CDR3 coding DNA: TGTGCCAGCAGCCCCGGGGTAAGAGGAGAGACCCAGTACTTC.

The chain joins TRBV6-5 to TRBJ1-1; D is unresolved. The ends were cut back, 7 bases at V and 1 base at J, with 10 bases in the middle. Germline assignment: CDR1 MNHEY and CDR2 SVGAGI. The CDR3 sequence is 13 residues long. This CDR3 is CASILTWNTEAFF. The CDR3 region has the DNA TGTGCCAGCATACTTACATGGAACACTGAAGCTTTCTTT.

The V call is TRBV6-5, the J call TRBJ1-3; D is possibly TRBD1 (5 bases). The germline CDR1 and CDR2 sequences are MNHEY and SVGAGI. Trimming took off 0 bases at V and 0 bases at J, with 9 bases between the two ends. CDR3 size: 16 residues. CDR3 sequence (DNA): TGTGCCAGCAGTTACTCGACAGAGGTCTCTGGAAACACCATATATTTT. It translates to CASSYSTEVSGNTIYF.

CDR3 in amino acids: CASSWGQATEAFF. The CDR3 bases are TGTGCCAGCAGCTGGGGACAAGCGACTGAAGCTTTCTTT. This rearrangement joins TRBV5-6 to TRBJ1-1, with D possibly TRBD1 on 6 matching bases. Trimming took 3 bases from V and 5 from J, leaving 11 bases between them. This CDR3 is 13 amino acids long. The germline gives CDR1 SGHDT, CDR2 YYEEEE.

This rearrangement joins TRBV4-1 to TRBJ2-5; D not resolved. Trimming cost V 1 base and J 3 bases, with 9 bases left between them. There are 14 residues in the CDR3. Germline CDR1 and CDR2: MGHRA and YSYEKL. The CDR3 nucleotides read TGCGCCAGCAGCCAAGTGACGGTTAAAGAGACCCAGTACTTC. Amino acid sequence: CASSQVTVKETQYF.

The chain recombines TRBV7-6 with TRBJ2-5, with unresolved D. Germline assignment: CDR1 SGHVS and CDR2 FNYEAQ. The length of the CDR3 is 13 residues. Trimming removed 2 bases at V and 4 bases at J, with 8 bases between. The CDR3 DNA follows: TGTGCCAGCAGCTTATCCCACGGAGAGACCCAGTACTTC. It codes for CASSLSHGETQYF.

V is TRBV5-1 and J is TRBJ2-2; TRBD2 is a possible D gene (7 bases). The CDR3 covers 15 residues. Germline lookup yields CDR1 SGHRS and CDR2 YFSETQ. Trimming took 4 bases from V and 1 from J, leaving 11 bases between them. The chain's CDR3 is CASSGGARNTGELFF. CDR3 bases: TGCGCCAGCAGCGGGGGGGCGCGGAACACCGGGGAGCTGTTTTTT.

The rearrangement uses TRBV28 and TRBJ2-7; D gene uncertain. V was cut by 7 bases and J by 2 bases, with 12 bases left in between. This CDR3 contains 13 residues. Germline CDR1 and CDR2: MDHEN and SYDVKM. CDR3 in DNA: TGTGCCAGCACCCCGAGAAATCCCTACGAGCAGTACTTC. It encodes CASTPRNPYEQYF.

The chain carries TRBV19 and TRBJ2-7; TRBD1 or TRBD2 may be the D gene (5 bases each). Germline V gene lookup returns CDR1 LNHDA and CDR2 SQIVND (reference sequence). The V end lost 6 bases, the J end lost 0 bases, and 15 bases lay between the germline ends. This CDR3 is 15 amino acids long. CDR3 sequence reads: CASSTGAFSSYEQYF. In nucleotides, the CDR3 is TGTGCCAGTAGCACCGGGGCCTTTAGCTCCTACGAGCAGTACTTC.

CDR3 nucleotides: TGTGCCAGCAGTCCACCCCCGGCCTCTGGGGCCAACGTCCTGACTTTC. Protein sequence: CASSPPPASGANVLTF. The chain carries TRBV5-4 and TRBJ2-6; D unresolved. CDR1 and CDR2 (germline): SGHNT, YYREEE (reference sequence). Trimming shortened V by 5 bases and J by 0 bases, and 12 bases separated the two germline ends. The CDR3 contains 16 residues.

The chain recombines TRBV5-1 with TRBJ2-3; maybe TRBD2 (6 bases). Trimming left V 9 bases short and J 1 base short, with 15 bases between. CDR3 length: 14 amino acids. Germline V gene sequence: CDR1 SGHRS, CDR2 YFSETQ. The CDR3 spells CATSVGEGTDTQYF. The CDR3 nucleotides read TGCGCCACCAGTGTGGGGGAGGGCACAGATACGCAGTATTTT. Drawing the rest from reference TRBV5-1 and TRBJ2-3, the complete variable domain is KAGVTQTPRYLIKTRGQQVTLSCSPISGHRSVSWYQQTPGQGLQFLFEYFSETQRNKGNFPGRFSGRQFSNSRSEMNVSTLELGDSALYLCATSVGEGTDTQYFGPGTRLTVL.

The V call is TRBV11-2, the J call TRBJ1-5; D is unresolved. Germline values: CDR1 SGHAT, CDR2 FQNNGV. The V end was cut by 0 bases, the J end by 2 bases, with 8 bases between. This CDR3 spans 15 amino acids. The CDR3 loop reads CASSLDLGGNQPQHF. The CDR3, as DNA: TGTGCCAGCAGCTTAGATCTTGGGGGCAATCAGCCCCAGCATTTT.

This chain links TRBV7-9 with TRBJ2-7; 9 nucleotides match TRBD1. J was trimmed by 5 bases and V by 5 bases; bases with no gene match: 10. CDR3 length: 15 amino acids. Per the germline V gene, CDR1 is SEHNR and CDR2 is FQNEAQ (reference sequence). The CDR3 region is CASSNTGGASHEQYF. CDR3 coding DNA: TGTGCCAGCAGCAACACAGGGGGCGCTTCCCACGAGCAGTACTTC. Variable domain in full (rest from reference TRBV7-9 and TRBJ2-7): DTGVSQNPRHKITKRGQNVTFRCDPISEHNRLYWYRQTLGQGPEFLTYFQNEAQLEKSRLLSDRFSAERPKGSFSTLEIQRTEQGDSAMYLCASSNTGGASHEQYFGPGTRLTVT.